This T cell receptor beta chain emerged from a study of blood T cell repertoires in COVID-19. Data came from immunoSEQ multiplex PCR; TCRdb stores just in-frame clones and leaves some out. The table has 250,000 to 350,000 clones, 70% to 85% seen once. Trimming removed 7 bases at V and 5 bases at J, with 15 bases between. CDR3 size: 13 residues. Germline CDR1 reads SQVTM; CDR2 reads ANQGSEA. V and J are TRBV29-1 and TRBJ2-1; the D gene is possibly TRBD2 (5 bases). The sequencing input was peripheral blood. The TCR originated in a human donor with COVID-19, enrolled during active disease. The donor label of this sample is uncertain. Here the CDR3 reads CSARPRTDNEQFF. The CDR3 DNA reads as TGCAGCGCAAGACCACGGACTGACAATGAGCAGTTCTTC.